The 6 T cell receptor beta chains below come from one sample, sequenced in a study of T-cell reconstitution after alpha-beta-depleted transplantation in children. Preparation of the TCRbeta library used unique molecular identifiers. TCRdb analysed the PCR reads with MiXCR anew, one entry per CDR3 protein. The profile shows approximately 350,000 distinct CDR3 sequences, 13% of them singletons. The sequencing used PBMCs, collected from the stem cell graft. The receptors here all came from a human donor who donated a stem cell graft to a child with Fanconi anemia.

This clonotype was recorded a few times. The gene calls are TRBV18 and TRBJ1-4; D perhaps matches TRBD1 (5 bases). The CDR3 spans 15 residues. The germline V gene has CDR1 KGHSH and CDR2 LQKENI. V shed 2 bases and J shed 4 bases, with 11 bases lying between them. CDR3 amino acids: CASSPSQEFNEKLFF. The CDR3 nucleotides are TGTGCCAGCTCACCATCACAGGAGTTTAATGAAAAACTGTTTTTT.

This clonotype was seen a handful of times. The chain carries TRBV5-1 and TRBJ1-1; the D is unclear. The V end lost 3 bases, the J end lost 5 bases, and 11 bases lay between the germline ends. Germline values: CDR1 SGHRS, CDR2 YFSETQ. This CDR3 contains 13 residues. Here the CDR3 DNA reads TGCGCCAGCAGCTCCATGGACGCGACTGAAGCTTTCTTT. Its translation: CASSSMDATEAFF. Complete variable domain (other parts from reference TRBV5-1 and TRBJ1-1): KAGVTQTPRYLIKTRGQQVTLSCSPISGHRSVSWYQQTPGQGLQFLFEYFSETQRNKGNFPGRFSGRQFSNSRSEMNVSTLELGDSALYLCASSSMDATEAFFGQGTRLTVV.

CDR3 nucleotide sequence: TGTGCCTCTCACGGGGGGGACATATTCACCGGGGAGCTGTTTTTT. Residues: CASHGGDIFTGELFF. The chain joins TRBV30 to TRBJ2-2, with 8 bases aligning to TRBD2. In germline, CDR1 is GTSNPN, CDR2 SVGIG (reference sequence). The CDR3 loop spans 15 amino acids. After removal of 7 bases from V and 4 bases from J, the junction contained 11 bases not matched to a gene.

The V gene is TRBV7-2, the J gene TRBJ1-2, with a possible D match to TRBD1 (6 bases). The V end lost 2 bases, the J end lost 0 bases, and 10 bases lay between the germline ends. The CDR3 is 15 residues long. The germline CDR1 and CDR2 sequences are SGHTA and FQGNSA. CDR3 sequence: CASSLPGVANYGYTF. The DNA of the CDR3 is TGTGCCAGCAGCTTACCAGGGGTAGCTAACTATGGCTACACCTTC.

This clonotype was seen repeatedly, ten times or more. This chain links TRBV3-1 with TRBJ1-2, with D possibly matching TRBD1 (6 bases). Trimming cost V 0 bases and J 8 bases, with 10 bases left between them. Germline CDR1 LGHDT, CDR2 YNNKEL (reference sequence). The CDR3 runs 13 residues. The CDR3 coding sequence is TGTGCCAGCAGCCAAGATGAGGGGGGAGGCTACACCTTC. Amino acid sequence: CASSQDEGGGYTF.

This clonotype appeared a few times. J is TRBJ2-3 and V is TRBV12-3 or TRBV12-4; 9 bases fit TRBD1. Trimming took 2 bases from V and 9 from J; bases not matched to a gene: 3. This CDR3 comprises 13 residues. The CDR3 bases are TGTGCCAGCAGTTTAATTGGGACAGGGACGCAGTATTTT. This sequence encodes CASSLIGTGTQYF.